These 25 T cell receptor beta chains were all obtained from the same sample, sequenced in a study of metastatic and nonmetastatic thyroid tumors. Each patient came to thyroid surgery without any prior treatment (of any kind). From the PCR reads, TCRdb re-called clones with MiXCR. The data show 35,000 to 55,000 clones, 3% to 3.5% seen once. The sample taken for sequencing was blood. These receptors were collected from a female donor with papillary thyroid cancer or a benign thyroid nodule (not recorded which). Some clones in this sample may be carry-over from other donors' samples.

This clone was seen many times. The genes are TRBV9 and TRBJ2-1, with D perhaps matching TRBD2 (5 bases). Trimming took off 0 bases at V and 0 bases at J, with 13 bases between the two ends. The CDR3 loop spans 17 amino acids. The germline V gene has CDR1 SGDLS and CDR2 YYNGEE. DNA for the CDR3: TGTGCCAGCAGCGTAGTGTCGGACTGGAGCTCCTACAATGAGCAGTTCTTC. It is translated as CASSVVSDWSSYNEQFF.

This clone was observed at least ten times. A read error may be the cause here, since a much bigger clone is one base away. This sample includes further DNA sequences coding for the same CDR3. The V and J genes are TRBV30 and TRBJ1-5, with unresolved D. The CDR3 loop spans 13 amino acids. Germline V gene data show CDR1 as GTSNPN and CDR2 as SVGIG (reference sequence). The CDR3 reads CAWSVTPNQPQHF. As DNA, the CDR3 is TGCGCCTGGAGTGTGACCCCAAATCAGCCCCAGCATTTT.

This clone was observed a handful of times. The rearrangement joins TRBV19 to TRBJ2-1, with TRBD1 matching over 9 bases. The V gene's germline CDR1 is LNHDA and CDR2 SQIVND (reference sequence). V was clipped by 5 bases and J by 6 bases; unmatched bases: 8. The CDR3 covers 15 residues. CDR3 region: CASSPRDRVANEQFF. The CDR3 nucleotides are TGTGCCAGTAGTCCCCGGGACAGGGTGGCCAATGAGCAGTTCTTC.

J is TRBJ1-6 and V is TRBV19; D call uncertain. Germline-derived CDR1 and CDR2 are LNHDA and SQIVND (reference sequence). Between the trimmed V and J ends, which lost 3 bases and 6 bases, there was a span of 12 bases. The CDR3 is 15 residues long. The CDR3 protein is CASSMYPSANSPLHF. CDR3 in DNA: TGTGCCAGTAGTATGTACCCCTCGGCTAATTCACCCCTCCACTTT.

The CDR3 coding sequence is TGTGCCAGCAGCCGCAATAGCGGGAGCGCAGATACGCAGTATTTT. Amino acids: CASSRNSGSADTQYF. The V gene is TRBV11-2, the J gene TRBJ2-3; TRBD2 matches at 9 bases. The CDR3 covers 15 residues. The ends lost 5 bases at V and 4 bases at J; junction bases unmatched: 7. Per the germline V gene, CDR1 is SGHAT and CDR2 is FQNNGV.

This clone was counted many times. Other DNA sequences from this sample encode an identical CDR3 as well. The chain is built from TRBV12-3 or TRBV12-4 and TRBJ2-2, with a weak D call TRBD1 (5 bases). This CDR3 is 16 amino acids long. V lost 2 bases, J lost 1 base, and 11 bases lay in between. Written as DNA, the CDR3 is TGTGCCAGCAGTTTAAGGGCAGGGCGGAACACCGGGGAGCTGTTTTTT. Residues: CASSLRAGRNTGELFF.

This chain uses TRBV19 with TRBJ1-1, with D uncertain. CDR3 length: 14 residues. The V end lost 1 base, the J end lost 1 base, and 7 bases lay between the germline ends. Per the germline V gene, CDR1 is LNHDA and CDR2 is SQIVND (reference sequence). Written as DNA, the CDR3 is TGTGCCAGTAGTATAGTGAGAGGGAACACTGAAGCTTTCTTT. Translated, it gives CASSIVRGNTEAFF.

This clone has just a few counts. The genes are TRBV27 and TRBJ2-7; TRBD1 matches 7 bases. This CDR3 spans 13 amino acids. With V trimmed by 6 bases and J by 3 bases, 5 bases remained unmatched. Germline CDR1 reads MNHEY; CDR2 reads SMNVEV (reference sequence). CDR3 DNA sequence: TGTGCCAGCAGGAGGGACAGCATCTACGAGCAGTACTTC. Translating it yields CASRRDSIYEQYF.

The sample holds many counts of this clone. This sequence may be a read error, since a much larger clone differs from it by one base. The CDR3 does not end in the conserved phenylalanine or tryptophan, so this is likely a read error. This chain uses TRBV27 with TRBJ1-1, with TRBD1 identical over 7 bases. With 3 bases clipped from V and 6 bases from J, the junction kept 7 bases outside the gene matches. Germline CDR1 reads MNHEY; CDR2 reads SMNVEV (reference sequence). This CDR3 has 14 residues. The CDR3 nucleotides read TGTGCCAGCAGTTTGAAGGGGGCCGGACCTGAAGCTTTCCTT. This gives the protein CASSLKGAGPEAFL.

This clone was seen ten or more times. This chain uses TRBV29-1 with TRBJ2-1; 7 bases fit TRBD2. The junction had 7 bases not matched to a gene; V was cut back by 4 bases and J by 1 base. CDR1 SQVTM and CDR2 ANQGSEA come from the germline V gene. This CDR3 has 15 residues. The CDR3 nucleotides are TGCAGCGTTGCTACTAGCGATGGGTCCTACAATGAGCAGTTCTTC. Its protein product is CSVATSDGSYNEQFF.

There are a few counts of this clone. This sequence joins TRBV6-1 and TRBJ2-5, with 7 nucleotides matching TRBD1. CDR3 length: 15 amino acids. From germline, CDR1 is MNHNS and CDR2 SASEGT. With V trimmed by 2 bases and J by 4 bases, 7 bases remained unmatched. DNA of the CDR3: TGTGCCAGCAGTGAAACCCCACGGACAGGAGAGACCCAGTACTTC. Translation gives CASSETPRTGETQYF.

This clone was observed many times. Other DNA sequences in this specimen translate into the identical CDR3. V gene TRBV6-1 combines with J gene TRBJ2-1; 11 bases match TRBD2. V was clipped by 7 bases and J by 9 bases; unmatched bases: 14. There are 16 residues in the CDR3. Germline CDR1 is MNHNS and CDR2 is SASEGT. CDR3 DNA: TGTGCCAGCACTTGGCTAGCGGGAGGTTATAAAGCTGAGCAGTTCTTC. It yields the protein CASTWLAGGYKAEQFF.

This clone was counted at least ten times. The V call is TRBV2, the J call TRBJ2-2; D perhaps matches TRBD2 (6 bases). This CDR3 has 15 residues. With 8 bases removed from V and 0 bases from J, the gap between germline ends came to 13 bases. Per germline, CDR1 SNHLY and CDR2 FYNNEI. CDR3 in DNA: TGTGCCAGCGATCCGGGACTCCCGAACACCGGGGAGCTGTTTTTT. Amino acid sequence: CASDPGLPNTGELFF.

Many counts were recorded for this clone. The chain recombines TRBV7-2 with TRBJ2-3; D is undetermined. Trimming left V 3 bases short and J 3 bases short, with 4 bases between. CDR3 length: 12 amino acids. Germline V gene lookup returns CDR1 SGHTA and CDR2 FQGNSA. CDR3 sequence: CASSFSTDTQYF. CDR3 coding DNA: TGTGCCAGCAGCTTCTCTACAGATACGCAGTATTTT.

This clone came up many times. The chain couples TRBV12-3 or TRBV12-4 to TRBJ2-7; 8 bases map to TRBD1. The J segment lost 6 bases and the V segment lost 5 bases, leaving 12 bases of the junction unmatched. This CDR3 is 15 amino acids long. CDR3 sequence reads: CASSPPGQGLGEQYF. In nucleotides, the CDR3 is TGTGCCAGCAGTCCCCCCGGACAGGGTCTAGGCGAGCAGTACTTC.

This clone was detected ten times or more. DNA for the CDR3: TGCAGTGCTCCCGCCCGACCGGGACTCAGAGATACGCAGTATTTT. This encodes CSAPARPGLRDTQYF. The chain is built from TRBV20-1 and TRBJ2-3; D is perhaps TRBD2 (6 bases). Trimming stripped 5 bases from V and 5 bases from J, with 20 bases between. This CDR3 contains 15 residues. Germline CDR1 and CDR2: DFQATT and SNEGSKA (reference sequence).

The table lists this clone with many counts. Since a much larger clone is just one base distant, this may be a read error. The rearrangement links TRBV4-1 to TRBJ2-3; weak D call: TRBD1 (6 bases). Germline CDR1 reads MGHRA; CDR2 reads YSYEKL. This CDR3 has 13 residues. The CDR3 DNA follows: TGCGCCAGCGGCCAGCTACAGGGAGATACGCAGTATTTT. It specifies CASGQLQGDTQYF.

The chain recombines TRBV5-1 with TRBJ2-3; D may be TRBD2 (5 bases). The CDR3 has 15 residues. Trimming left V 1 base short and J 2 bases short, with 11 bases between. Per germline, CDR1 SGHRS and CDR2 YFSETQ. The CDR3 is CASSLFAGSTDTQYF. The CDR3 DNA follows: TGCGCCAGCAGCTTGTTTGCGGGCTCCACAGATACGCAGTATTTT.

As for this clone: A read error may be the cause here, since a much bigger clone is one base away. Other nucleotide sequences from this sample produce the same CDR3. The chain employs TRBV5-4 and TRBJ1-6; D call uncertain. Looked up from germline, CDR1 is SGHNT and CDR2 is YYREEE (reference sequence). The CDR3 has 16 amino acids. V was pared by 0 bases and J by 5 bases, with 12 bases between. The CDR3 DNA reads as TGTGCCAGCAGCTTGGAATATAACGGTAATAATTCACCCCTCCACTTT. This codes for CASSLEYNGNNSPLHF.

In its sample, this clone was seen many times. J is TRBJ2-2 and V is TRBV5-1, with 8 bases fitting TRBD1. Losses at the gene ends were 1 base for V and 4 bases for J; bases not matched to a gene: 9. Looked up from germline, CDR1 is SGHRS and CDR2 is YFSETQ. The CDR3 contains 17 residues. The CDR3 nucleotides are TGCGCCAGCAGCTTGATGGCTCAGGGGGCGGTCACCGGGGAGCTGTTTTTT. Its translation is CASSLMAQGAVTGELFF.

This clone has just a few counts. The chain combines TRBV6-5 with TRBJ2-7; 8 bases are shared with TRBD2. The germline V gene encodes CDR1 MNHEY and CDR2 SVGAGI. There are 16 residues in the CDR3. V shed 2 bases and J 2 bases; nucleotides not matched to a gene: 8. CDR3: CASSYDRTSLTYEQYF. Written as DNA, the CDR3 is TGTGCCAGCAGTTACGATCGGACTAGCCTAACCTACGAGCAGTACTTC.

In this sample, this clone turned up a few times. The V call is TRBV20-1, the J call TRBJ2-2; D is unclear. V was cut by 0 bases and J by 6 bases, with 8 bases left in between. The CDR3 has 13 residues. Germline-derived CDR1 and CDR2 are DFQATT and SNEGSKA (reference sequence). CDR3 loop: CSARDWDAGELFF. The CDR3 region has the DNA TGCAGTGCTAGAGATTGGGATGCCGGGGAGCTGTTTTTT.

This clone was observed a handful of times. V gene TRBV11-2 combines with J gene TRBJ2-1, with D possibly matching TRBD2 (5 bases). Trimming took 5 bases from V and 12 from J, leaving 17 bases between them. Germline CDR1 and CDR2: SGHAT and FQNNGV. This CDR3 region has 13 residues. As DNA, the CDR3 is TGTGCCAGCAGCCCGCCTAGCTGGATAGGGCAGTTCTTC. This sequence encodes CASSPPSWIGQFF.

This clone was seen a few times. J is TRBJ1-2 and V is TRBV19; D is perhaps TRBD1 (5 bases). Germline lookup yields CDR1 LNHDA and CDR2 SQIVND (reference sequence). The CDR3 consists of 14 residues. The V gene lost 2 bases and the J gene lost 8 bases, with 15 bases spanning the gap. The CDR3 sequence: CASSISAREHGYTF. The CDR3 region has the DNA TGTGCCAGTAGTATATCGGCCAGGGAACACGGCTACACCTTC.

This clone was observed many times. The V gene is TRBV6-1, the J gene TRBJ2-7, with 9 bases aligning to TRBD2. V lost 5 bases and J lost 0; bases outside the gene matches: 8. Germline CDR1 and CDR2: MNHNS and SASEGT. The CDR3 has 16 amino acids. The CDR3 DNA sequence: TGTGCCAGCAGTTCCCCGAGCGGGAGGAGCTCCTACGAGCAGTACTTC. It yields the protein CASSSPSGRSSYEQYF.